These 27 T cell receptor beta chains were sequenced from one sample in a study of T cells after yellow fever vaccination. TCRdb analysed the 5' RACE reads with MiXCR anew, one entry per CDR3 protein. This table holds hundreds of thousands of distinct CDR3 sequences, about 12% found once. Specimen: PBMCs, collected on the day of the yellow fever booster vaccination. Source of these receptors: a young man who received the YFV17D yellow fever vaccine.

CDR3: CASSSGKAEAFF. The CDR3 DNA reads as TGTGCCAGCAGTTCGGGAAAAGCTGAAGCTTTCTTT. This chain joins TRBV12-3 or TRBV12-4 and TRBJ1-1, with D unclear. CDR3 length: 12 residues. Trimming cost V 4 bases and J 6 bases, with 9 bases left between them.

The chain carries TRBV20-1 and TRBJ2-3; D possibly uses TRBD1 or TRBD2 (5 bases each). The CDR3 runs to 15 residues. The germline V gene encodes CDR1 DFQATT and CDR2 SNEGSKA (reference sequence). Trimming removed 2 bases at V and 1 base at J, with 13 bases between. The CDR3 sequence is CSARSGLPRTDTQYF. CDR3 DNA sequence: TGCAGTGCTAGATCGGGGCTACCTCGCACAGATACGCAGTATTTT.

On this clonotype: Given a much more abundant clone one base away, this may be a read error. Because the CDR3 is missing its conserved closing phenylalanine or tryptophan, this is likely a read error. This chain links TRBV9 with TRBJ2-2, with D possibly being TRBD1 (5 bases). The CDR3 length is 14 residues. Germline V gives CDR1 SGDLS, CDR2 YYNGEE. V gave up 3 bases and J gave up 5 bases, with 11 bases separating them. The CDR3 sequence: CASSDPGITGELFI. The CDR3 DNA follows: TGTGCCAGCAGCGATCCAGGGATTACCGGGGAGCTGTTTATT.

This clonotype was picked up many times. The rearrangement uses TRBV7-2 and TRBJ1-2; 10 nucleotides align to TRBD1. This CDR3 spans 14 amino acids. Per the germline V gene, CDR1 is SGHTA and CDR2 is FQGNSA. J gave up 7 bases and V 5 bases, and 7 bases lay outside the gene matches. CDR3 residues: CASSPRDRGSGYTF. For the CDR3, the DNA is TGTGCCAGCAGCCCAAGGGACAGGGGCTCTGGCTACACCTTC.

The J gene is TRBJ2-1, the V gene TRBV7-8; D not resolved. The CDR3 has 13 residues. V lost 5 bases, J lost 5 bases, and 10 bases lay in between. The V gene's germline CDR1 is SGHVS and CDR2 FQNEAQ. CDR3 DNA sequence: TGTGCCAGCAGCAAGGACCAGAACAATGAGCAGTTCTTC. Amino acid sequence: CASSKDQNNEQFF.

V is TRBV3-1 and J is TRBJ2-3; D gene unclear. V was trimmed by 6 bases and J by 2 bases, leaving 9 bases between them. The CDR3 is 13 residues long. Germline lookup yields CDR1 LGHDT and CDR2 YNNKEL (reference sequence). For the CDR3, the DNA is TGTGCCAGCAGGCCGGGCCTCACAGATACGCAGTATTTT. Its translation: CASRPGLTDTQYF.

The table lists this clonotype with a few counts. The V call is TRBV7-2, the J call TRBJ2-5, with D possibly matching TRBD1 (6 bases). The CDR3 covers 14 residues. The V gene lost 5 bases and the J gene lost 7 bases, with 17 bases spanning the gap. CDR1 is SGHTA, CDR2 FQGNSA, per germline. CDR3: CASSLDSQGGTQYF. CDR3 nucleotides: TGTGCCAGCAGCCTGGACAGCCAAGGGGGGACCCAGTACTTC. Full variable domain (rest looked up from reference TRBV7-2 and TRBJ2-5): GAGVSQSPSNKVTEKGKDVELRCDPISGHTALYWYRQSLGQGLEFLIYFQGNSAPDKSGLPSDRFSAERTGGSVSTLTIQRTQQEDSAVYLCASSLDSQGGTQYFGPGTRLLVL.

The J gene is TRBJ1-1, the V gene TRBV19; D is ambiguous. Germline loops: CDR1 LNHDA, CDR2 SQIVND (reference sequence). V was trimmed by 1 base and J by 7 bases, leaving 7 bases between them. The CDR3 has 12 amino acids. The DNA for the CDR3 is TGTGCCAGTAGTATAGTGGTAGATGAAGCTTTCTTT. Protein: CASSIVVDEAFF.

In this sample, this clonotype turned up a few times. CDR3 region: CASSLSTGPKEVRHYEQYF. DNA of the CDR3: TGTGCCAGCAGCTTAAGTACAGGTCCCAAGGAGGTTCGCCACTACGAGCAGTACTTC. The genes are TRBV11-2 and TRBJ2-7; D is perhaps TRBD1 or TRBD2 (5 bases each). Deletions cut 2 bases from V and 3 bases from J, with 26 bases between. There are 19 residues in the CDR3. Germline V gene data show CDR1 as SGHAT and CDR2 as FQNNGV.

The V and J genes are TRBV2 and TRBJ2-1; TRBD1 or TRBD2 may be the D gene (5 bases each). From germline, CDR1 is SNHLY and CDR2 FYNNEI. The CDR3 spans 12 residues. V was pared by 4 bases and J by 8 bases, with 9 bases between. The CDR3 spells CASSGEGYEQFF. The CDR3 DNA follows: TGTGCCAGCAGTGGAGAGGGGTATGAGCAGTTCTTC. Combining the CDR3 with reference TRBV2 and TRBJ2-1 gives the whole variable domain EPEVTQTPSHQVTQMGQEVILRCVPISNHLYFYWYRQILGQKVEFLVSFYNNEISEKSEIFDDQFSVERPDGSNFTLKIRSTKLEDSAMYFCASSGEGYEQFFGPGTRLTVL.

This clonotype was counted only a few times. V usage is TRBV20-1 and J usage is TRBJ2-5; 10 positions match TRBD2. This CDR3 has 15 amino acids. With V trimmed by 5 bases and J by 1 base, 7 bases remained unmatched. The V gene's germline CDR1 is DFQATT and CDR2 SNEGSKA (reference sequence). CDR3 amino acids: CSASSTSGFQETQYF. CDR3 nucleotide sequence: TGCAGTGCTTCCTCGACTAGCGGGTTCCAAGAGACCCAGTACTTC.

This clonotype was seen a few times. V usage is TRBV7-2 and J usage is TRBJ1-2; no clear D gene. The V end lost 5 bases, the J end lost 2 bases, and 12 bases lay between the germline ends. The germline V gene has CDR1 SGHTA and CDR2 FQGNSA. The CDR3 extends over 14 amino acids. The CDR3 protein is CASSRSIGNYGYTF. The CDR3 coding sequence is TGTGCCAGCAGCCGCTCGATTGGGAACTATGGCTACACCTTC.

This clonotype was seen a few times. The rearrangement links TRBV4-3 to TRBJ1-1; D remains ambiguous. Germline CDR1 and CDR2: LGHNA and YSLEER. Trimming removed 0 bases from V and 1 base from J, with 9 bases in between. The CDR3 length is 15 residues. The CDR3 sequence is CASSQELHKNTEAFF. For the CDR3, the DNA is TGCGCCAGCAGCCAAGAATTACATAAGAACACTGAAGCTTTCTTT.

This clonotype was found a few times. V gene TRBV3-1 combines with J gene TRBJ2-2; D might be TRBD2 (5 bases). Trimming removed 0 bases from V and 5 bases from J, with 16 bases in between. The CDR3 covers 17 residues. CDR1 and CDR2 (germline): LGHDT, YNNKEL (reference sequence). The chain's CDR3 is CASSQDTREQLTGELFF. The CDR3 DNA reads TGTGCCAGCAGCCAAGACACTAGGGAACAATTGACCGGGGAGCTGTTTTTT. The variable domain in full, with the rest retrieved from reference TRBV3-1 and TRBJ2-2, is DTAVSQTPKYLVTQMGNDKSIKCEQNLGHDTMYWYKQDSKKFLKIMFSYNNKELIINETVPNRFSPKSPDKAHLNLHINSLELGDSAVYFCASSQDTREQLTGELFFGEGSRLTVL.

This clonotype occurred a few times. The chain joins TRBV6-2 or TRBV6-3 to TRBJ1-5; D perhaps matches TRBD1 (5 bases). Germline V lookup: CDR1 MNHEY, CDR2 SVGEGT. The CDR3 is 14 amino acids. V was trimmed by 4 bases and J by 5 bases, leaving 12 bases between them. CDR3 amino acids: CASSSGGMDQPQHF. The CDR3 DNA reads TGTGCCAGCAGTTCTGGGGGAATGGATCAGCCCCAGCATTTT.

In this sample, this clonotype turned up a few times. The V call is TRBV29-1, the J call TRBJ2-3, with 9 bases that match TRBD2. Germline assignment: CDR1 SQVTM and CDR2 ANQGSEA. The CDR3 spans 15 residues. After removal of 1 base from V and 5 bases from J, the junction contained 7 bases not matched to a gene. CDR3 protein: CSVEGASGIRDTQYF. The CDR3, as DNA: TGCAGCGTTGAAGGGGCTAGCGGGATTAGAGATACGCAGTATTTT.

This clonotype was detected ten times or more. The chain is built from TRBV7-9 and TRBJ2-7; TRBD1 matches 8 bases. The germline V gene encodes CDR1 SEHNR and CDR2 FQNEAQ (reference sequence). The trim removed 6 bases at V and 5 bases at J, leaving 3 bases unmatched. CDR3 size: 12 residues. This CDR3 is CASSQTGDEQYF. The CDR3 DNA follows: TGTGCCAGCAGTCAGACAGGGGACGAGCAGTACTTC.

V is TRBV29-1 and J is TRBJ2-3; 10 bases align to TRBD2. CDR1 SQVTM and CDR2 ANQGSEA come from the germline V gene. The CDR3 totals 16 residues. Trimming cost V 7 bases and J 0 bases; bases outside gene matches: 10. CDR3 sequence (DNA): TGCAGCGCCAGGGGAGGACTAGCGGCTAGCACAGATACGCAGTATTTT. This codes for CSARGGLAASTDTQYF.

The V call is TRBV7-3, the J call TRBJ2-1; D call uncertain. The CDR3 length is 13 residues. From germline, CDR1 is SGHTA and CDR2 FQGTGA. V lost 8 bases and J lost 4, with 12 bases in between. CDR3 sequence reads: CASGFGNYNEQFF. The CDR3 DNA reads TGTGCCAGCGGTTTCGGAAATTACAATGAGCAGTTCTTC.

Only a few counts were recorded for this clonotype. The chain combines TRBV6-2 or TRBV6-3 with TRBJ2-7; 13 nucleotides line up with TRBD2. Germline V lookup: CDR1 MNHEY, CDR2 SVGEGT. J was trimmed by 2 bases and V by 8 bases; bases with no gene match: 15. This CDR3 has 18 residues. The CDR3 protein is CASGIELAGGPIPYEQYF. CDR3 coding DNA: TGTGCCAGCGGGATCGAACTAGCGGGAGGGCCGATCCCCTACGAGCAGTACTTC.

This clonotype showed up just a few times. The chain employs TRBV6-2 or TRBV6-3 and TRBJ2-6, with D possibly matching TRBD2 (5 bases). CDR3 length: 15 amino acids. Germline V gene data show CDR1 as MNHEY and CDR2 as SVGEGT. Trimming removed 6 bases at V and 13 bases at J, with 22 bases between. CDR3 loop: CASRDNPPGSGVLTF. The CDR3 nucleotides are TGTGCCAGCAGAGACAACCCCCCGGGATCGGGAGTCCTGACTTTC.

This clonotype was found a few times. The V and J genes are TRBV29-1 and TRBJ1-6; 10 bases align to TRBD1. Germline trimming cut 6 bases from V and 10 bases from J; bases unmatched to any gene: 6. In germline, CDR1 is SQVTM, CDR2 ANQGSEA. The CDR3 runs 13 residues. CDR3 coding DNA: TGCAGCGTGGGACAGGGGAAAGGGTCACCCCTCCACTTT. Translating it yields CSVGQGKGSPLHF.

The chain recombines TRBV20-1 with TRBJ2-7, with 7 bases identical to TRBD2. The V and J ends lost 0 bases and 0 bases, in that order; junction bases with no gene match: 5. The CDR3 length is 15 residues. Germline V gene sequence: CDR1 DFQATT, CDR2 SNEGSKA (reference sequence). The CDR3 coding sequence is TGCAGTGCTAGAGATCCGGGAGGCCTCTCCTACGAGCAGTACTTC. Translating it yields CSARDPGGLSYEQYF.

The V call is TRBV20-1, the J call TRBJ2-1; D may be TRBD2 (6 bases). The V end was cut by 3 bases, the J end by 0 bases, with 9 bases between. Germline V gene lookup returns CDR1 DFQATT and CDR2 SNEGSKA (reference sequence). The CDR3 has 14 amino acids. The CDR3: CSASFGSSYNEQFF. CDR3 bases: TGCAGTGCTAGTTTCGGGAGCTCCTACAATGAGCAGTTCTTC.

The chain carries TRBV15 and TRBJ2-7, with TRBD1 matching 12 bases. Germline assignment: CDR1 LNHNV and CDR2 YYDKDF (reference sequence). V lost 1 base to trimming and J lost 7 bases; unmatched junction nucleotides: 5. The CDR3 runs 15 residues. In DNA, the CDR3 is TGTGCCACCAGCAGAGCGGGACAGGGGGCAAGGGAGCAGTACTTC. Translating it yields CATSRAGQGAREQYF. Filled out from reference TRBV15 and TRBJ2-7, the complete variable domain reads DAMVIQNPRYQVTQFGKPVTLSCSQTLNHNVMYWYQQKSSQAPKLLFHYYDKDFNNEADTPDNFQSRRPNTSFCFLDIRSPGLGDTAMYLCATSRAGQGAREQYFGPGTRLTVT.

This clonotype was counted between two and nine times. V gene TRBV2 combines with J gene TRBJ2-4; 7 bases map to TRBD1. The CDR3 runs 17 residues. V lost 6 bases to trimming and J lost 8 bases; unmatched junction nucleotides: 19. Germline assignment: CDR1 SNHLY and CDR2 FYNNEI. CDR3 amino acids: CASSGPTSGTATHIQYF. Written as DNA, the CDR3 is TGTGCCAGCAGCGGACCCACCTCCGGGACAGCAACGCACATTCAGTACTTC.

This clonotype was detected a few times. V gene TRBV18 combines with J gene TRBJ2-4; TRBD2 agrees at 9 bases. Per the germline V gene, CDR1 is KGHSH and CDR2 is LQKENI. The CDR3 has 18 amino acids. The V gene end was trimmed by 0 bases and the J gene end by 0 bases; junction bases not matched to a gene: 6. The CDR3 DNA reads TGTGCCAGCTCACCACCGGGGATAGCGGGAGTAGCCAAAAACATTCAGTACTTC. It translates to CASSPPGIAGVAKNIQYF.